This is a list of T cell receptor beta chains from one sample in a study of vaccination effects on CD4 cells after COVID-19. The antigens for these receptors are not known. Assay: immunoSEQ multiplex PCR; the TCRdb copy retains only in-frame clones and omits some. The profile shows some 79,000 clones, around four fifths of them singletons. This specimen was CD4+ T cells from PBMCs cultured with HCoV-229E spike peptides, taken before COVID-19 vaccination. These receptors all come from a human donor who received a COVID-19 vaccine. Both conserved end residues are part of each CDR3. The D gene is left open where the match is weak. Not all rows give a size; the values are once, few, many and, for expanded clones, a class.

clone_size d_call j_call v_call cdr3_length cdr3_nt cdr3_aa
few . TRBJ1-5 TRBV18 13 TGTGCCAGCTCCCAAGGGCATACTCAGCCCCAGCATTTT CASSQGHTQPQHF
. . TRBJ1-1 TRBV18 16 TGTGCCAGCTCACCAGGGATTTCGGAGCGGGACACTGAAGCTTTCTTT CASSPGISERDTEAFF
. TRBD1 TRBJ2-1 TRBV30 14 TGTGCCTGGAGTAGTGGGACAGGGATCCATGAGCAGTTCTTC CAWSSGTGIHEQFF
few . TRBJ1-1 TRBV3-1/TRBV3-2 14 TGTGCCAGCAGCCAATCGTCTTGGCGGGGTGAAGCTTTCTTT CASSQSSWRGEAFF
. . TRBJ2-3 TRBV6-4 17 TGTGCCAGCAGTGAAGCCAGGCCGGGGGTTGCGCCAGATACGCAGTATTTT CASSEARPGVAPDTQYF
. TRBD2 TRBJ2-3 TRBV7-3 16 TGTGCCAGCAGCCGCCGGACTAGCGGGGTAGCCGATACGCAGTATTTT CASSRRTSGVADTQYF
. . TRBJ2-6 TRBV30 15 TGTGCCTGGACCTTGTGGGATTCTGGGGCCAACGTCCTGACTTTC CAWTLWDSGANVLTF
. . TRBJ2-5 TRBV10-3 13 TGTGCCATCAGCCGGGACTTCAGGGAGACCCAGTACTTC CAISRDFRETQYF
. TRBD2 TRBJ2-2 TRBV2 17 TGTGCCACGTCCGGGACTAGCGGGGGCCTGAACACCGGGGAGCTGTTTTTT CATSGTSGGLNTGELFF
. . TRBJ1-2 TRBV5-4 13 TGTGCCAGCAGCCGCCTGATGAACTATGGCTACACCTTC CASSRLMNYGYTF
. . TRBJ2-1 TRBV7-3 12 TGTGCCAGCAGCTTAAACAGGGATGAGCAGTTCTTC CASSLNRDEQFF
. TRBD1 TRBJ1-4 TRBV5-8 17 TGTGCCAGCAGCTTGGCGCGGACAGGGGGTTATGGTGAAAAACTGTTTTTT CASSLARTGGYGEKLFF
. TRBD2 TRBJ2-4 TRBV3-1/TRBV3-2 14 TGTGCCAGCAGCGAGCGGGGGGTCAAAAACATTCAGTACTTC CASSERGVKNIQYF
few . TRBJ1-2 TRBV7-2 12 TGTGCCAGCAGCCGTCAGGTTTATGGCTACACCTTC CASSRQVYGYTF
. . TRBJ2-3 TRBV7-9 14 TGTGCCAGCAGTTCCCGGGCCTCAGGGGATACGCAGTATTTT CASSSRASGDTQYF
. TRBD2 TRBJ2-1 TRBV25-1 15 TGTGCCAGCAGTGACCCATCGGGGGGGGTGGGTGAGCAGTTCTTC CASSDPSGGVGEQFF
. TRBD1 TRBJ2-2 TRBV3-1/TRBV3-2 16 TGTGCCAGCAGCCAAGGACAGGGATCGAACACCGGGGAGCTGTTTTTT CASSQGQGSNTGELFF
. TRBD2 TRBJ2-3 TRBV5-1 15 TGCGCCAGCAGCTTTATAGCGGGGGTGACAGATACGCAGTATTTT CASSFIAGVTDTQYF
. TRBD2 TRBJ2-3 TRBV18 17 TGTGCCAGCTCACCACGTAAGACTAGCGGGTGGGGAGATACGCAGTATTTT CASSPRKTSGWGDTQYF
few TRBD2 TRBJ2-1 TRBV5-8 19 TGTGCCAGCAGCTCGGGTCGGAAGCTGGTAGCGGGAACATACAATGAGCAGTTCTTC CASSSGRKLVAGTYNEQFF
. TRBD1 TRBJ1-1 TRBV7-3 12 TGTGCCAGCAGCTCCGGACAGGGGCAAGCTTTCTTT CASSSGQGQAFF
. . TRBJ2-3 TRBV2 15 TGTGCCAGCAGAGATAACACCGGGGCAAAGGATACGCAGTATTTT CASRDNTGAKDTQYF
. . TRBJ2-1 TRBV6-2/TRBV6-3 15 TGTGCCAGCAGTTACCGGGGGAGCTCCTACAATGAGCAGTTCTTC CASSYRGSSYNEQFF
. TRBD2 TRBJ2-4 TRBV3-1/TRBV3-2 19 TGTGCCAGCAGCCAAGGCTTAGCGGGGGGGCGGTGGGCCAAAAACATTCAGTACTTC CASSQGLAGGRWAKNIQYF
. . TRBJ1-2 TRBV27 14 TGTGCCAGCAGTTTACGTTCAGGGGATGGTGGCTACACCTTC CASSLRSGDGGYTF
. . TRBJ1-5 TRBV11-3 15 TGTGCCAGCAGCTTAGAAACCGGATCCAATCAGCCCCAGCATTTT CASSLETGSNQPQHF
. . TRBJ1-1 TRBV29-1 12 TGCAGCGTGTGGCAGGGAGGCACTGAAGCTTTCTTT CSVWQGGTEAFF
. . TRBJ1-1 TRBV11-1 14 TGTGCCAGCAGCCCAGAGGGGTGGTCCACTGAAGCTTTCTTT CASSPEGWSTEAFF
. TRBD2 TRBJ2-3 TRBV12-5 15 TGTGCTAGTGGTTTGGTAGTAGCGGGGACAGATACGCAGTATTTT CASGLVVAGTDTQYF